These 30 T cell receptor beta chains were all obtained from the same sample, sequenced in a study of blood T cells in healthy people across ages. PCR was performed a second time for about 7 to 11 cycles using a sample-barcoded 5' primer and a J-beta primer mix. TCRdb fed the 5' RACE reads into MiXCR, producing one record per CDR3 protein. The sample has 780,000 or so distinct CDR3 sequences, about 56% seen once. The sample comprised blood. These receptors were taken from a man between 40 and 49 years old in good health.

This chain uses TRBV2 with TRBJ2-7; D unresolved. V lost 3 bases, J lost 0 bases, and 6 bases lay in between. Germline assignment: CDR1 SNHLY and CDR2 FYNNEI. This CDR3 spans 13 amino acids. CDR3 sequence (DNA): TGTGCCAGCAGTGATAGGAGCTCCTACGAGCAGTACTTC. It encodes CASSDRSSYEQYF.

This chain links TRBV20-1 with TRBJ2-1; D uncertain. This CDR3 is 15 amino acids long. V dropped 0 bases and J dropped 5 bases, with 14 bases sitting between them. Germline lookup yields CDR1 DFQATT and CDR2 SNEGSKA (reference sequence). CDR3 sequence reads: CSARDSAVSNNEQFF. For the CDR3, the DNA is TGCAGTGCTAGAGATTCAGCAGTCTCTAACAATGAGCAGTTCTTC.

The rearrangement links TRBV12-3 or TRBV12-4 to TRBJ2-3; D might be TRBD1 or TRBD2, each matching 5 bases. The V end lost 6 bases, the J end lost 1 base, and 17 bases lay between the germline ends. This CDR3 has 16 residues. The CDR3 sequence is CASSAGTVARTDTQYF. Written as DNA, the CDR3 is TGTGCCAGCAGCGCCGGGACGGTGGCTCGCACAGATACGCAGTATTTT.

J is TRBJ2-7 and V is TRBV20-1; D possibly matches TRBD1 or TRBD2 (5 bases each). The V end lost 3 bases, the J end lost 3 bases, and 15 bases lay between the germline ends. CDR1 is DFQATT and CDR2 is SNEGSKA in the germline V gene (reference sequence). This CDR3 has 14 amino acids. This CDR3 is CSASRGQGDYEQYF. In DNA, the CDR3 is TGCAGTGCTAGCAGAGGGCAAGGGGACTACGAGCAGTACTTC.

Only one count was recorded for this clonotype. CDR3 in DNA: TGTGCCAGCAGCCCCCCGGGGGGAACTGGGGCCAACGTCCTGACTTTC. Translating it yields CASSPPGGTGANVLTF. The rearrangement uses TRBV7-2 and TRBJ2-6, with 7 bases aligning to TRBD2. The CDR3 has 16 residues. After removal of 5 bases from V and 2 bases from J, the junction contained 6 bases not matched to a gene. The germline V gene encodes CDR1 SGHTA and CDR2 FQGNSA.

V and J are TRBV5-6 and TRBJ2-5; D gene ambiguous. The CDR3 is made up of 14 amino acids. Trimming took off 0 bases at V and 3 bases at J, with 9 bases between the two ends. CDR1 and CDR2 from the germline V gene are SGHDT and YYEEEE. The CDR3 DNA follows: TGTGCCAGCAGCTTGGTGACTCCTAAAGAGACCCAGTACTTC. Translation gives CASSLVTPKETQYF.

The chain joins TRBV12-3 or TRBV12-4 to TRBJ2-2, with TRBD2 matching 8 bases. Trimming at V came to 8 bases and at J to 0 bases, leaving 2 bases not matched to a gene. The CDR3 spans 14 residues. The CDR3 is CASGRGANTGELFF. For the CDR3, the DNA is TGTGCCAGCGGGCGGGGGGCGAACACCGGGGAGCTGTTTTTT.

This CDR3 reads CASSSRDYLVHEQFF. Here the CDR3 DNA reads TGTGCCAGCTCGTCCCGGGACTATTTGGTACATGAGCAGTTCTTC. This chain connects TRBV3-1 to TRBJ2-1; 7 positions match TRBD2. Germline-derived CDR1 and CDR2 are LGHDT and YNNKEL (reference sequence). The CDR3 runs to 15 residues. Losses at the gene ends were 8 bases for V and 8 bases for J; bases not matched to a gene: 15.

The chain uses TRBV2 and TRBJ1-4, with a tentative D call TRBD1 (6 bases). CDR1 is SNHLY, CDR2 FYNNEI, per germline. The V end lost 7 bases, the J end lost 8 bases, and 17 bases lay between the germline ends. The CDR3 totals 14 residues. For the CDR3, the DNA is TGTGCCAGCAATCAGTTGAGGGGGGCAGAAAAACTGTTTTTT. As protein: CASNQLRGAEKLFF.

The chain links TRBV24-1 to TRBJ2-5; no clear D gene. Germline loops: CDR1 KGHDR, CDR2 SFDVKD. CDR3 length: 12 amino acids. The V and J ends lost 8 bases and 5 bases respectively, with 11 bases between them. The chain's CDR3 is CATKGPWETQYF. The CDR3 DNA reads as TGTGCCACCAAAGGACCCTGGGAGACCCAGTACTTC.

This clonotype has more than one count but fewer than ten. The CDR3 is CASSFRSGELFF. The CDR3 DNA sequence: TGTGCCAGCAGCTTTAGGTCGGGGGAGCTGTTTTTT. The chain carries TRBV5-4 and TRBJ2-2, with D unclear. The CDR3 extends over 12 amino acids. Germline values: CDR1 SGHNT, CDR2 YYREEE (reference sequence). V dropped 2 bases and J dropped 8 bases, with 7 bases sitting between them.

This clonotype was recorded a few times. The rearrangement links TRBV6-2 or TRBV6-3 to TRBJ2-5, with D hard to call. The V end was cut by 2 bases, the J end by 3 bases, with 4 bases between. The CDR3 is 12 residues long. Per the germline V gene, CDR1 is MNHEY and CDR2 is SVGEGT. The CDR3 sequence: CASSYREETQYF. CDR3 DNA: TGTGCCAGCAGTTACCGGGAAGAGACCCAGTACTTC.

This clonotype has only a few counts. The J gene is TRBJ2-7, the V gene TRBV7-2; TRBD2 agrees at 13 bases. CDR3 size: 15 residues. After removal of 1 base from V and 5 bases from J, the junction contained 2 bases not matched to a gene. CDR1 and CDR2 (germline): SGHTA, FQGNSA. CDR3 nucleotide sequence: TGTGCCAGCAGCTTAGATACTAGCGGGAGGGACGAGCAGTACTTC. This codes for CASSLDTSGRDEQYF.

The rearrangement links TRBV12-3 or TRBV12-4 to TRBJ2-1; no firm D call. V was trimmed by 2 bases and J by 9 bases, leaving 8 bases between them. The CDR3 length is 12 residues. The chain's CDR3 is CASSLPPGEQFF. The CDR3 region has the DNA TGTGCCAGCAGTTTACCCCCGGGTGAGCAGTTCTTC.

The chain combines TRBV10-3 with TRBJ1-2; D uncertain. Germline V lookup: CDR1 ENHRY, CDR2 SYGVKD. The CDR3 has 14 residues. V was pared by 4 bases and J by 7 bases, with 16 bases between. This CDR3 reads CAISGGGARSGYTF. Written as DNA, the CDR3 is TGTGCCATCAGTGGGGGAGGAGCTAGGTCTGGCTACACCTTC.

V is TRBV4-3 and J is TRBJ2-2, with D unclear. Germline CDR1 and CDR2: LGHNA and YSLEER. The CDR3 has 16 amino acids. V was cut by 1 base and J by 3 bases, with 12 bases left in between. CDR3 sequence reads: CASSQGTETYTGELFF. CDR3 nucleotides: TGCGCCAGCAGCCAAGGGACCGAGACTTACACCGGGGAGCTGTTTTTT.

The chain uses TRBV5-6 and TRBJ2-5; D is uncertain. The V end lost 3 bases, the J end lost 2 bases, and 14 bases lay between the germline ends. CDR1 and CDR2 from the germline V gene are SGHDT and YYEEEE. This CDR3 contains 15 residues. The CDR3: CASSSLLVLQETQYF. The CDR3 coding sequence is TGTGCCAGCAGCTCTTTGTTGGTTTTACAAGAGACCCAGTACTTC.

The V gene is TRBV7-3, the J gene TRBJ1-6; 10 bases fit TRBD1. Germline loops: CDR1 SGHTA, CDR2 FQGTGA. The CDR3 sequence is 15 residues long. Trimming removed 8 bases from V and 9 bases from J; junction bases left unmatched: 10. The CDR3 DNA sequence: TGTGCCAGCTCCGGGACAGGGGACGGTTCTTCACCCCTCCACTTT. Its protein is CASSGTGDGSSPLHF.

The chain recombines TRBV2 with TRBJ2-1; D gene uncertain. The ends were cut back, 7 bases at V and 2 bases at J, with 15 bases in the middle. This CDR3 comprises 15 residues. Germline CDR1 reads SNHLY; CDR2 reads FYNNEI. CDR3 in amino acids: CASTLSLITYNEQFF. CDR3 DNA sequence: TGTGCCAGCACCCTGAGTCTTATAACCTACAATGAGCAGTTCTTC.

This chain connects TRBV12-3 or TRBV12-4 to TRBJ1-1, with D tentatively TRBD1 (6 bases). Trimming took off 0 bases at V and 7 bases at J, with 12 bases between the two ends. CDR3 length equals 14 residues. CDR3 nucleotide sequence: TGTGCCAGCAGTTTAGCGGCGGGGGCTAGTGAAGCTTTCTTT. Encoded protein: CASSLAAGASEAFF.

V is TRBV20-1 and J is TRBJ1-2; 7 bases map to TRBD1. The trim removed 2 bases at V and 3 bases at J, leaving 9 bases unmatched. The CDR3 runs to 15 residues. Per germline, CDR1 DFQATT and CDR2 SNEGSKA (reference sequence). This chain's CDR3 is CSARQLAGQDYGYTF. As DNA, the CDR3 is TGCAGTGCTAGACAACTCGCAGGACAGGACTATGGCTACACCTTC.

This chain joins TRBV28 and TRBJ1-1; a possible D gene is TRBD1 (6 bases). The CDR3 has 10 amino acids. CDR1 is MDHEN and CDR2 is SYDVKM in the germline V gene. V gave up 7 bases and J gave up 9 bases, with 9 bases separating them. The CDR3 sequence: CASIGTKAFF. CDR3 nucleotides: TGTGCCAGCATCGGGACAAAAGCTTTCTTT.

CDR3 in DNA: TGTGCCAGCCAAAAAGTTTGGGACACTGAAGCTTTCTTT. Its translation is CASQKVWDTEAFF. V gene TRBV27 combines with J gene TRBJ1-1; D remains ambiguous. The germline gives CDR1 MNHEY, CDR2 SMNVEV (reference sequence). This CDR3 comprises 13 residues. Trimming left V 8 bases short and J 3 bases short, with 13 bases between.

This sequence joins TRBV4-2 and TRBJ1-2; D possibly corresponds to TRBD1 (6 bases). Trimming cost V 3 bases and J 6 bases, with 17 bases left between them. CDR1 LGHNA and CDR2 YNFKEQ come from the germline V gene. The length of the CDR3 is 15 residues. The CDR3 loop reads CASSQTAGGQNGYTF. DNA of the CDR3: TGTGCCAGCAGCCAGACAGCGGGAGGACAGAATGGCTACACCTTC.

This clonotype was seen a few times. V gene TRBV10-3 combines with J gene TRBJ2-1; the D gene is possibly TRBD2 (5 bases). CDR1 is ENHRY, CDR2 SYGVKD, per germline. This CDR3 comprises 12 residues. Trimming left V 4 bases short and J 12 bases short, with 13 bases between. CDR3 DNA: TGTGCCATCAGTGGAGGTAGCGTGGGGCAGTTCTTC. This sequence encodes CAISGGSVGQFF.

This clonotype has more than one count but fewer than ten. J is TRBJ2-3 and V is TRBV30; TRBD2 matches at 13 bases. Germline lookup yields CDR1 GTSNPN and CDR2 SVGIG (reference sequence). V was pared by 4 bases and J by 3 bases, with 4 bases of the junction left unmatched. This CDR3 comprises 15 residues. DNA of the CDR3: TGTGCCTGGAAACCGGGACTAGCGGGGACAGATACGCAGTATTTT. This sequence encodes CAWKPGLAGTDTQYF. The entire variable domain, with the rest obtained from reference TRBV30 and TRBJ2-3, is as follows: SQTIHQWPATLVQPVGSPLSLECTVEGTSNPNLYWYRQAAGRGLQLLFYSVGIGQISSEVPQNLSASRPQDRQFILSSKKLLLSDSGFYLCAWKPGLAGTDTQYFGPGTRLTVL.

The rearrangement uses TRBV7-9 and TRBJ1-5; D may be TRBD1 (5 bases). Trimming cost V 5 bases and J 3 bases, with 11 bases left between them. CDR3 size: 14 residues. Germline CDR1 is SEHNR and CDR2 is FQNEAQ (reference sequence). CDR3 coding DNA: TGTGCCAGCAGCCATGACAGCACCAATCAGCCCCAGCATTTT. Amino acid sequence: CASSHDSTNQPQHF.

CDR3 bases: TGTGCCAGCAGTCGCTCTGGGAGCTCCTATAATTCACCCCTCCACTTT. Residues: CASSRSGSSYNSPLHF. The chain couples TRBV6-5 to TRBJ1-6; the D is unclear. The CDR3 has 16 amino acids. V lost 5 bases, J lost 0 bases, and 11 bases lay in between. Germline V gives CDR1 MNHEY, CDR2 SVGAGI.

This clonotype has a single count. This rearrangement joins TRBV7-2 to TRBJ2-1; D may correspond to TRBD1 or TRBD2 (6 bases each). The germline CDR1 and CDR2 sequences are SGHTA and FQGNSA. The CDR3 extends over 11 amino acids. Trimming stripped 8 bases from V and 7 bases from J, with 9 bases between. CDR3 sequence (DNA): TGTGCCAGCCAGGGGAGGAATGAGCAGTTCTTC. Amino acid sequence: CASQGRNEQFF.

CDR3 protein: CASSLMPRGDTQYF. CDR3 nucleotides: TGTGCCAGCAGCTTAATGCCCCGGGGAGATACGCAGTATTTT. The chain carries TRBV7-2 and TRBJ2-3; D may be TRBD2 (5 bases). Trimming took off 2 bases at V and 5 bases at J, with 11 bases between the two ends. Germline CDR1 SGHTA, CDR2 FQGNSA. The CDR3 is 14 amino acids.